One TCR beta chain is described in this entry. This record belongs to a study of shared clonotypes between healthy human individuals. In the study overall: Donors, aged 18 to 49, were a couple of women and a few men. The plates for each donor numbered three CD4 naive, three CD4 memory, two CD8 naive and one CD8 memory.

TCRdb keeps only in-frame clones here, not all; method: immunoSEQ multiplex PCR. The data contain roughly 380,000 clones, roughly 96% of them singletons. Sequencing was performed on memory CD8+ T cells sorted from blood. Subset in this sample: CD45RO+ cells pooled with CCR7-negative TemRA cells. This TCR derives from a man under 40 in good health.

CDR3 protein: CASSYRTISGANVLTF. CDR3 sequence (DNA): TGTGCCAGCAGTTACAGAACTATCTCTGGGGCCAACGTCCTGACTTTC. The chain has TRBV6-6 and TRBJ2-6; the D is unclear. V was pared by 2 bases and J by 0 bases, with 8 bases between. The CDR3 consists of 16 residues. Germline values: CDR1 MNHNY, CDR2 SVGAGI (reference sequence).